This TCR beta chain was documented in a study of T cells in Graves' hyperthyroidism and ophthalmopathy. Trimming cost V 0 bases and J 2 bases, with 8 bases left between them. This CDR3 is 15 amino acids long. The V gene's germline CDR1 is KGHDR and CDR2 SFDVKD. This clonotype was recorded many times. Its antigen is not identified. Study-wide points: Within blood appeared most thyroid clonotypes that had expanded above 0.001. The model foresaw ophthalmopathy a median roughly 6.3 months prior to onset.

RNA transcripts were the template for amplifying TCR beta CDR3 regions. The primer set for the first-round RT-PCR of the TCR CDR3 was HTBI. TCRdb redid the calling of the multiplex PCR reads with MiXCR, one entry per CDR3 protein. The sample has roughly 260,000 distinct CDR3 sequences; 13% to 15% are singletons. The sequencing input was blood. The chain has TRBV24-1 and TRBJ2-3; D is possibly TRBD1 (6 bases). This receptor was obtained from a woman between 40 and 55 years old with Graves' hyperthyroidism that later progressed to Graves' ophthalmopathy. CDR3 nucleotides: TGTGCCACCAGTGATTTGGCAGGGGCCACAGATACGCAGTATTTT. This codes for CATSDLAGATDTQYF.